The next 14 T cell receptor beta chains were all read from a single sample in a study of T cell responses to AZD1222 COVID-19 vaccine. Here immunoSEQ multiplex PCR was the method, and the copy in TCRdb shows in-frame clones only, minus some. This repertoire shows 150,000 or so clones, around 88% found once; its top ten account for approximately 2.1%. Sequencing used peripheral blood, obtained on day 0 of AZD1222 vaccination. The receptors stem from an adult in good health.

This clone was picked up one time. This chain links TRBV28 with TRBJ1-4, with TRBD1 matching 9 bases. Looked up from germline, CDR1 is MDHEN and CDR2 is SYDVKM. Germline trimming cut 2 bases from V and 4 bases from J; bases unmatched to any gene: 5. The CDR3 covers 16 residues. CDR3 bases: TGTGCCAGCAGTTTAAGCGGGACAGGGCGTAATGAAAAACTGTTTTTT. Translation: CASSLSGTGRNEKLFF.

The genes are TRBV9 and TRBJ2-7, with D perhaps TRBD2 (6 bases). Trimming cost V 4 bases and J 7 bases, with 15 bases left between them. CDR1 and CDR2 (germline): SGDLS, YYNGEE. CDR3 length: 13 residues. Here the CDR3 reads CASSPGLQGEQYF. In nucleotides, the CDR3 is TGTGCCAGCAGCCCGGGACTGCAAGGGGAGCAGTACTTC.

The CDR3: CASSPRQGPEKLFF. CDR3 in DNA: TGTGCCAGCAGCCCCCGACAGGGCCCCGAAAAACTGTTTTTT. The V gene is TRBV14, the J gene TRBJ1-4; 7 bases match TRBD1. Germline values: CDR1 SGHDN, CDR2 FVKESK. This CDR3 contains 14 residues. J lost 8 bases, V lost 4 bases, and 7 bases had no gene match. Complete variable domain (other parts from reference TRBV14 and TRBJ1-4): EAGVTQFPSHSVIEKGQTVTLRCDPISGHDNLYWYRRVMGKEIKFLLHFVKESKQDESGMPNNRFLAERTGGTYSTLKVQPAELEDSGVYFCASSPRQGPEKLFFGSGTQLSVL.

The rearrangement uses TRBV7-8 and TRBJ2-3; no definite D call. V was cut by 5 bases and J by 1 base, with 13 bases left in between. The germline V gene encodes CDR1 SGHVS and CDR2 FQNEAQ. This CDR3 has 15 amino acids. The CDR3 protein is CASSRDGVGTDTQYF. CDR3 DNA sequence: TGTGCCAGCAGCCGAGATGGGGTTGGCACAGATACGCAGTATTTT.

V usage is TRBV7-3 and J usage is TRBJ1-1; D ambiguous. Between the trimmed V and J ends, which lost 1 base and 1 base, there was a span of 4 bases. The CDR3 sequence is 13 residues long. From germline, CDR1 is SGHTA and CDR2 FQGTGA. CDR3 bases: TGTGCCAGCAGCTTAAGTGGGAACACTGAAGCTTTCTTT. Its protein product is CASSLSGNTEAFF.

CDR3 sequence (DNA): TGTGCCAGCAGCTTGCCAGTCGGAGGTACGCAGTATTTT. Its translation is CASSLPVGGTQYF. The chain links TRBV7-2 to TRBJ2-3, with TRBD2 as a possible D gene (5 bases). Germline assignment: CDR1 SGHTA and CDR2 FQGNSA. Trimming removed 3 bases at V and 8 bases at J, with 12 bases between. The CDR3 runs 13 residues.

This chain links TRBV25-1 with TRBJ1-5, with unresolved D. The CDR3 loop spans 15 amino acids. Germline CDR1 reads MGHDK; CDR2 reads SYGVNS. Trimming took 0 bases from V and 1 from J, leaving 7 bases between them. CDR3 DNA sequence: TGTGCCAGCAGTGAATATCCCGGAAGCAATCAGCCCCAGCATTTT. Translated, it gives CASSEYPGSNQPQHF.

The chain employs TRBV19 and TRBJ2-5; 7 positions agree with TRBD1. The CDR3 loop spans 16 amino acids. The V segment lost 4 bases and the J segment 5 bases; nucleotides outside the gene matches: 13. Per the germline V gene, CDR1 is LNHDA and CDR2 is SQIVND (reference sequence). The CDR3 nucleotides read TGTGCCAGTAGTAGCGAAGCAACAGGGGCCCAGGAGACCCAGTACTTC. Residues: CASSSEATGAQETQYF.

The rearrangement links TRBV6-5 to TRBJ1-3; a possible D gene is TRBD1 (5 bases). CDR1 is MNHEY and CDR2 is SVGAGI in the germline V gene. The CDR3 extends over 14 amino acids. Trimming shortened V by 7 bases and J by 0 bases, and 10 bases separated the two germline ends. The CDR3 protein is CASNHGTSGNTIYF. CDR3 nucleotides: TGTGCCAGCAATCACGGGACCTCTGGAAACACCATATATTTT.

This chain connects TRBV19 to TRBJ1-1; TRBD1 might be the D (6 bases). CDR3 length equals 13 residues. Germline CDR1 LNHDA, CDR2 SQIVND (reference sequence). DNA of the CDR3: TGTGCAAGCGACCCGGGGACACGGCCTGTAGCTTTCTTT. It yields the protein CASDPGTRPVAFF. The full variable domain, completed using reference TRBV19 and TRBJ1-1, is DGGITQSPKYLFRKEGQNVTLSCEQNLNHDAMYWYRQDPGQGLRLIYYSQIVNDFQKGDIAEGYSVSREKKESFPLTVTSAQKNPTAFYLCASDPGTRPVAFFGQGTRLTVV.

This clone was observed a handful of times. The chain combines TRBV14 with TRBJ2-2; D uncertain. The CDR3 sequence is 13 residues long. CDR1 and CDR2 (germline): SGHDN, FVKESK. V shed 1 base and J shed 6 bases, with 6 bases lying between them. CDR3 nucleotides: TGTGCCAGCAGCCAAGTCCGGGCCGGGGAGCTGTTTTTT. It codes for CASSQVRAGELFF.

The V and J genes are TRBV11-2 and TRBJ2-5; D may be TRBD1 (5 bases). V was pared by 5 bases and J by 4 bases, with 17 bases between. Germline V gene sequence: CDR1 SGHAT, CDR2 FQNNGV. The CDR3 runs to 15 residues. DNA for the CDR3: TGTGCCAGCAGCCCCGGACACCCGGGTCCAGAGACCCAGTACTTC. Translation: CASSPGHPGPETQYF.

The chain employs TRBV18 and TRBJ1-6; 10 bases map to TRBD1. CDR1 and CDR2 (germline): KGHSH, LQKENI. This CDR3 has 18 residues. J lost 0 bases, V lost 6 bases, and 8 bases had no gene match. The DNA of the CDR3 is TGTGCCAGCTCCCCCGGGACAGGGGCGAGCTCCTATAATTCACCCCTCCACTTT. It is translated as CASSPGTGASSYNSPLHF.

The chain recombines TRBV7-2 with TRBJ2-2, with a tentative D call TRBD1 (6 bases). CDR1 is SGHTA, CDR2 FQGNSA, per germline. The CDR3 spans 16 residues. The V end was cut by 3 bases, the J end by 4 bases, with 15 bases between. The CDR3 region is CASSLQGLYGTGELFF. The CDR3, as DNA: TGTGCCAGCAGCTTGCAGGGGTTATACGGCACCGGGGAGCTGTTTTTT.